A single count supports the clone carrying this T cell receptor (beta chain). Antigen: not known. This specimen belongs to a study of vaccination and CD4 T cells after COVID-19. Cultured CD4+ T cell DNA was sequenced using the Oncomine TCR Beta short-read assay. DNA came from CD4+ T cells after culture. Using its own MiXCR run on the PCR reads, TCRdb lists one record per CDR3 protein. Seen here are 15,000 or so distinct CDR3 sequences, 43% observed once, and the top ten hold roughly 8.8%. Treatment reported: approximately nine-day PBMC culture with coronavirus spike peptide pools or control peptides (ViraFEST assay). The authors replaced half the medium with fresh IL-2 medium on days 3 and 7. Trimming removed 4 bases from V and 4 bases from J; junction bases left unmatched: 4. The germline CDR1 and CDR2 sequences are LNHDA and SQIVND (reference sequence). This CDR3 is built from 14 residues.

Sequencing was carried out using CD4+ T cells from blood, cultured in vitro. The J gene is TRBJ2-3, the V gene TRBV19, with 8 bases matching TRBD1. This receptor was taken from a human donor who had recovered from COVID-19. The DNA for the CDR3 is TGTGCCAGTAGTACAGGGGGCGCAGCAGATACGCAGTATTTT. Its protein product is CASSTGGAADTQYF.